This T cell receptor beta chain was recorded in a study of blood T cells in healthy people across ages (dated by TCRdb to the mid-2010s). Background for the entire study: Template switching captured roughly one uniquely barcoded TCR beta cDNA molecule per two T cells in model experiments. To track age-related changes in TCR beta repertoire diversity, the study relied on deep sequencing normalized with unique cDNA molecular identifiers. The donors were split into four age groups: young (average 16 years), middle-aged (39), aged (about 56) and long-lived (approximately 80). The study analyzed two additional independent replicas of 1 million unique cDNA reads from the same blood draw for two donors, one aged 18 to 30 and one aged 80 or older.

This clonotype was seen a handful of times. What antigen it recognizes has not been identified. One base away there is no much larger clone; base qualities are not given. What the authors observed across the whole study: The CMV infection status of donors was not known, potentially confounding age-related changes in expanded clonotypes. The percentage of naive T cells measured by flow cytometry correlated strongly with observed TCR beta diversity. Compared with the aged group, more naive CD4+ T cells, fewer expanded clones and increased TCR diversity were shown by the long-lived group, suggesting age selection. As age increased, observed TCR beta diversity per million T cells dropped in a roughly linear way, and a significant reduction was already evident by age about 36. Since profiling was done on bulk unsorted PBMCs, naive and antigen-experienced compartments could not be conclusively compared. Estimates of total diversity based on one million sequenced T cells were regarded as lower bounds and as underestimates.

The donors were some 36 Caucasian individuals from Russia, aged roughly 6 to 100 years, who were systemically healthy. Roughly 11 milliliters of peripheral blood were drawn from each donor into EDTA-treated Vacutainer tubes. Ficoll-Paque density-gradient centrifugation was used to isolate PBMCs, with at least 6.5 million per sample. Total RNA was extracted from PBMCs with Trizol reagent, with at least 6 micrograms obtained per sample. The percentages of naive CD45RAhigh/CD27high T cells were determined by flow cytometry on a PBMC aliquot from every donor. Library construction relied on 5' RACE. Sequenced using an Illumina HiSeq 2500. A second PCR of about 6 to 12 cycles was performed with a sample-barcoded 5' primer and a J-beta primer mix. A template-switch 5' adaptor carrying 12 random nucleotides introduced a unique molecular identifier onto each TCR beta cDNA molecule. Each sample yielded at least 2.5 million CDR3-containing paired-end reads. First-strand cDNA was synthesized from all RNA with the Mint cDNA synthesis kit, primed by a TRBC-specific oligonucleotide. All cDNA was treated with uracil-DNA glycosylase and then went through a first 18-cycle PCR with the universal primers M1SS and BC2_uni_R. On the study's bioinformatics: Normalization of each sample was performed by random selection of 1 million high-quality reads, each carrying a distinct molecular identifier. Instead of being binned into consensus sequences, reads that shared molecular identifiers were thrown out. MiTCR, set to a Q25 quality threshold and the strictest error-elimination algorithm, was used for CDR3 identification, clonotype clustering and error correction. Lower-bound total TCR beta diversity was estimated with a nonparametric unseen species model using Euler transformation. The raw public reads went through TCRdb reprocessing: fastp at Q25, MiXCR clone calling, in-frame beta chains kept. Every CDR3 protein is listed once, alongside the most common genes and DNA of its rows. TCRdb, not the authors, supplied the V and J calls. The sample has under 1,100,000 distinct CDR3 sequences on record, about 25% of them singletons. The ten most abundant clones make up approximately 0.7% of the sample.

The cysteine opens and the phenylalanine closes a CDR3 of 15 amino acids. Only the CDR3 DNA stays, 45 bases, in frame from base 1. From the germline V gene, CDR1 is MGHRA and CDR2 is YSYEKL. Here V drops 2 bases and J drops 1 base, and the junction holds 4 bases not matched to any gene. This sample was also put to use in a study of T cells of mothers and their children. As noted in the second study: Nine systemically healthy Caucasian individuals served as donors, namely three mothers together with their six children. cDNA synthesis consumed the entire amount of extracted RNA, loaded at around 1.5 ug RNA in each 15 ul reaction. In the second PCR, the M1S primer introduced both the sample barcodes and 2-4 random nucleotides. More than 9 million TCR beta CDR3 reads were obtained from each mother, and several million reads were obtained from each child. Thymic selection shapes the output of TCR recombination in a similar way in related and unrelated pairs, and inherited differences have a minor effect. Normalized repertoire overlap in related mother-child pairs was always slightly higher than in unrelated mother-child pairs, but the difference was never significant. No persistent microchimeric T cell clones were found, with a detection sensitivity of roughly 99 clones per million clonotypes. The study used deep NGS to compare TCR beta repertoires of mothers and children, seeking features distinguishing related mother-child pairs from unrelated individuals. The mean age was around 40 +/- 4 years for the mothers and roughly 11 +/- 4 years for the children. After adapter ligation was performed with NEBNext reagents, the libraries were sequenced on an Illumina HiSeq 2000 with 100+100 nt paired-end reads. To avoid cross-contamination, the mother libraries and the child libraries were prepared a month apart and sequenced in separate runs. Each donor had between roughly 450,000 and 2,100,000 distinct TCR beta clonotypes identified. Naive TCR beta clonotypes were estimated from low-frequency clonotypes matched to each donor's FACS-determined naive share, without sorting.

The sample was blood. This TCR came from a girl aged 2-9 years in good health. The receptor chain draws on TRBV4-1 and TRBJ1-2, with 7 bases aligning to TRBD1. This receptor carries the CDR3 CASSQRTGDNYGYTF. Here is the DNA: TGCGCCAGCAGCCAACGAACAGGGGATAACTATGGCTACACCTTC.